A single sample is the source of the 13 T cell receptor beta chains below, sequenced in a study of tumor-infiltrating lymphocytes in primary liver carcinoma. Unsorted whole blood supplied the RNA, and germline DNA was extracted too. A constant-region primer served to make TCR beta cDNA from roughly 500 ng total RNA. Modified slightly, ARM-PCR produced TCR beta libraries over three nested multiplex PCR rounds. For around 9 cycles apiece, the opening two PCR rounds ran with TRBV1-TRBV30 forward primers and a C-beta reverse primer. Via MiXCR, TCRdb re-called the multiplex PCR reads, giving one row per CDR3 protein. Of 330,000 or so distinct CDR3 sequences listed, 65% are singletons. Sequencing was done on a sample of peripheral blood. Receptors were obtained from a man aged 40-49 years with primary liver carcinoma and hepatitis B virus infection.

Note on this clonotype: This may be a read error, as it is one base from a much larger clone. CDR3 region: CASSTGTGKRPLHF. As DNA, the CDR3 is TGTGCCAGCAGCACCGGGACGGGGAAGAGACCCCTCCACTTT. The rearrangement uses TRBV28 and TRBJ1-6, with D perhaps TRBD1 (5 bases). The CDR3 covers 14 residues. V was shortened by 6 bases and J by 12 bases, with 18 bases between the two germline ends. Looked up from germline, CDR1 is MDHEN and CDR2 is SYDVKM.

This clonotype was seen once. A much bigger clone sits one base away, suggesting this may be a read error. The V and J genes are TRBV14 and TRBJ2-1; 12 nucleotides match TRBD2. The V gene's germline CDR1 is SGHDN and CDR2 FVKESK. The CDR3 sequence is 16 residues long. This CDR3 is CASSLPTSGSNNELFF. CDR3 nucleotides: TGTGCCAGCAGCCTTCCGACTAGCGGGAGTAACAATGAGCTGTTCTTC.

Comments on this clonotype: A junction end diverges from the germline sequence, so it may reflect a read error. The chain recombines TRBV5-1 with TRBJ2-2, with 9 bases lining up with TRBD2. Germline V CDR1 and CDR2: SGHRS, YFSETQ. CDR3 length: 15 amino acids. CDR3 nucleotides: TGCGCCAGCAGCTTAAGCGGGGGGAACGCCGGGGAGCTGTTTTTT. Its translation: CASSLSGGNAGELFF.

V and J are TRBV5-6 and TRBJ2-3; the match to TRBD2 covers 8 bases. With V trimmed by 2 bases and J by 5 bases, 7 bases remained unmatched. Germline CDR1 is SGHDT and CDR2 is YYEEEE. The CDR3 is made up of 15 amino acids. CDR3 coding DNA: TGTGCCAGCAGCTTAGCGGGAGAGCCGAGAGATACGCAGTATTTT. It specifies CASSLAGEPRDTQYF.

This clonotype has at least ten counts. The CDR3 region has the DNA TGTGCCAGCACTAACAGGGGAAGCGACACCGGGGAGCTGTTTTTT. Translating gives CASTNRGSDTGELFF. V and J are TRBV11-2 and TRBJ2-2; 7 nucleotides agree with TRBD1. Germline values: CDR1 SGHAT, CDR2 FQNNGV. Trimming at V came to 7 bases and at J to 3 bases, leaving 8 bases not matched to a gene. There are 15 residues in the CDR3.

About this clonotype itself: This may come from a read error, since a much larger clone is one base off. The J gene is TRBJ1-4, the V gene TRBV29-1, with D uncertain. The length of the CDR3 is 11 residues. Germline-derived CDR1 and CDR2 are SQVTM and ANQGSEA. Trimming removed 4 bases from V and 7 bases from J, with 7 bases in between. The DNA for the CDR3 is TGCAGCGTTGGAGTTAGTGAAAAACTGTTTTTT. This encodes CSVGVSEKLFF.

This clonotype was seen at least ten times. The rearrangement uses TRBV29-1 and TRBJ2-5; D is unclear. Germline CDR1 and CDR2: SQVTM and ANQGSEA. V was cut by 6 bases and J by 1 base, with 9 bases left in between. CDR3 length equals 12 residues. DNA of the CDR3: TGCAGCGTCCGACGGTCCCAAGAGACCCAGTACTTC. This codes for CSVRRSQETQYF.

Regarding this clonotype: A read error is possible here, since a much larger clone lies one base away. The chain has TRBV29-1 and TRBJ1-1, with D maybe TRBD1 (5 bases). From germline, CDR1 is SQVTM and CDR2 ANQGSEA. This CDR3 spans 15 amino acids. The CDR3 reads CSVEGHRRRNTGAFF. CDR3 DNA sequence: TGCAGCGTTGAAGGGCACAGGAGGAGGAACACTGGAGCTTTCTTT.

This rearrangement joins TRBV24-1 to TRBJ2-2, with TRBD1 identical over 8 bases. The CDR3 is 17 amino acids. The V gene end was trimmed by 3 bases and the J gene end by 1 base; junction bases not matched to a gene: 6. Germline loops: CDR1 KGHDR, CDR2 SFDVKD. The CDR3 DNA sequence: TGTGCCACCAGTGATGTCCCCGGGACAGGGAACACCGGGGAGCTGTTTTTT. Protein: CATSDVPGTGNTGELFF.

The chain joins TRBV11-2 to TRBJ2-7; D is uncertain. The CDR3 runs 17 residues. Germline values: CDR1 SGHAT, CDR2 FQNNGV. V gave up 4 bases and J gave up 3 bases, with 22 bases separating them. CDR3 DNA: TGTGCCAGCAGCTACGATCACGCGCGGCTAGTTGGCTACGAGCAGTACTTC. This sequence encodes CASSYDHARLVGYEQYF.

In regard to this clonotype: A clone one base away is much larger, so this may be a read error. The chain uses TRBV6-5 and TRBJ2-7, with D uncertain. The CDR3 runs 14 residues. In germline, CDR1 is MNHEY, CDR2 SVGAGI. Trimming shortened V by 0 bases and J by 3 bases, and 9 bases separated the two germline ends. CDR3 in amino acids: CASSYSCGYYEQYF. The CDR3 DNA reads TGTGCCAGCAGTTACTCGTGCGGTTACTACGAGCAGTACTTC.

Notes on this clonotype: The CDR3 end shows no conserved phenylalanine or tryptophan, and so a read error is likely. The chain uses TRBV28 and TRBJ1-6, with D perhaps TRBD1 (5 bases). The V gene lost 8 bases and the J gene lost 12 bases, with 20 bases spanning the gap. Germline CDR1 reads MDHEN; CDR2 reads SYDVKM. The CDR3 is 14 amino acids. CDR3 in amino acids: CASGTGTGKRPLHL. The CDR3 DNA sequence: TGTGCCAGCGGCACCGGGACGGGGAAGAGACCCCTCCACCTT.

The chain links TRBV11-2 to TRBJ2-1, with 11 bases that match TRBD2. V lost 6 bases, J lost 4 bases, and 8 bases stayed unmatched. Germline V gene data show CDR1 as SGHAT and CDR2 as FQNNGV. The CDR3 runs 16 residues. The CDR3 DNA follows: TGTGCCAGCAGTTGGACTAGCGGGTGGCAATACAATGAGCAGTTCTTC. It is translated as CASSWTSGWQYNEQFF. The full variable domain, with the rest looked up from reference TRBV11-2 and TRBJ2-1, is EAGVAQSPRYKIIEKRQSVAFWCNPISGHATLYWYQQILGQGPKLLIQFQNNGVVDDSQLPKDRFSAERLKGVDSTLKIQPAKLEDSAVYLCASSWTSGWQYNEQFFGPGTRLTVL.